This T cell receptor beta chain is drawn from a study of radiotherapy plus CTLA-4 blockade in lung cancer (dated by TCRdb to 2016 to 2019). Regarding the study in general: Objective responses occurred in about 20% of enrolled patients, and less than 35% achieved disease control. What the research found in general, with its limitations: Early dynamic changes in blood T cell clones, together with increased serum interferon-beta after radiation, were reported as the strongest predictors of response. After treatment with radiotherapy and ipilimumab, TCR clones that originated in tumors expanded in peripheral blood.

For CDR1 and CDR2, the germline V gene lists SGDLS and YYNGEE. Ends trimmed: V by 3 bases, J by 4 bases; bases unmatched to a gene: 12. The CDR3 goes from the cysteine to the phenylalanine over 18 residues. Kept here is only the CDR3 DNA, which spans 54 bases and is read in frame from base 1. Library creation used the immunoSEQ multiplex PCR assay. TCRdb holds this immuneACCESS table with in-frame rearrangements only. Some clones are missing; in checked studies, unresolved V genes explain under half, and the rest has no known cause. The sample includes approximately 49,000 clones, with approximately 85% observed a single time. About a quarter of the sample belongs to the ten largest clones. Worth noting for this clone: No antigen is known for it. Base qualities were left out, and no much larger clone turns up one base away.

Focal radiation therapy combined with CTLA-4 blockade (ipilimumab) was tested in patients with chemo-refractory metastatic non-small-cell lung cancer. The receptor chain draws on TRBV9 and TRBJ2-5; TRBD2 agrees with 13 junctional bases. This clonotype originated in a human donor with non-small cell lung cancer whose response to radiotherapy plus ipilimumab could not be evaluated. The sequences come from peripheral blood, collected from a patient treated with radiotherapy plus ipilimumab. The CDR3 here reads CASSARGLAGTRGETQYF. The DNA reads TGTGCCAGCAGCGCGAGGGGACTAGCGGGAACGCGGGGAGAGACCCAGTACTTC. Beyond the CDR3, the reference TRBV9 and TRBJ2-5 genes provide the residues; the full variable domain reads: DSGVTQTPKHLITATGQRVTLRCSPRSGDLSVYWYQQSLDQGLQFLIQYYNGEERAKGNILERFSAQQFPDLHSELNLSSLELGDSALYFCASSARGLAGTRGETQYFGPGTRLLVL.